This TCR beta chain comes out of a study of human T cells and chemical hapten exposure. This clonotype showed up just a few times. Time point reported: patch test 3, about 24 weeks after DPC sensitization. Treatment of the sample: therapeutic diphenylcyclopropenone sensitization with weekly scalp DPC. In TCRdb, the RACE reads were re-called with MiXCR into one record per CDR3 protein. The repertoire consists of approximately 160,000 distinct CDR3 sequences, with about 27% occurring once and the leading ten covering around 2.3%. In germline, CDR1 is ENHRY, CDR2 SYGVKD. The CDR3 runs 16 residues. The V end lost 0 bases, the J end lost 5 bases, and 14 bases lay between the germline ends.

The sample consisted of whole blood, taken in connection with sensitization to the hapten diphenylcyclopropenone (DPC). This sequence joins TRBV10-3 and TRBJ2-1, with a tentative D call TRBD1 (8 bases). This receptor was identified in a woman aged 18-29 years with alopecia areata. Some clones in this sample may be carry-over from other donors' samples. CDR3 region: CAISESNTGGDNEQFF. The CDR3, as DNA: TGTGCCATCAGTGAGTCGAATACAGGGGGGGACAATGAGCAGTTCTTC.